These 27 T cell receptor beta chains were all obtained from the same sample, sequenced in a study of blood T cell repertoires in COVID-19. Assay used: immunoSEQ multiplex PCR; TCRdb lists only in-frame clones, some missing. Here the sample spans about 39,000 clones, around 85% being singletons. Input material: peripheral blood. Receptors originate from a man in his fifties or sixties with acute or convalescent COVID-19.

CDR3 protein: CASSPRERPRDEQYF. CDR3 bases: TGTGCCAGCAGCCCCCGGGAGAGACCAAGGGACGAGCAGTACTTC. This chain links TRBV9 with TRBJ2-7; weak D call: TRBD2 (6 bases). V shed 4 bases and J shed 5 bases, with 19 bases lying between them. The V gene's germline CDR1 is SGDLS and CDR2 YYNGEE. This CDR3 is 15 amino acids long.

The chain is built from TRBV5-4 and TRBJ2-6; the match to TRBD1 covers 7 bases. CDR3 length equals 14 residues. Germline CDR1 reads SGHNT; CDR2 reads YYREEE (reference sequence). V dropped 4 bases and J dropped 3; count of bases not matched to a gene: 1. CDR3 amino acids: CASSRDSGANVLTF. CDR3 DNA sequence: TGTGCCAGCAGCCGGGACAGTGGGGCCAACGTCCTGACTTTC.

The chain uses TRBV19 and TRBJ1-5; 7 bases are a match to TRBD1. CDR3 size: 14 residues. V lost 7 bases and J lost 6; bases outside the gene matches: 9. Germline lookup yields CDR1 LNHDA and CDR2 SQIVND (reference sequence). In DNA, the CDR3 is TGTGCCAGTAAAGGAAGGGGGCTCGGTCAGCCCCAGCATTTT. It specifies CASKGRGLGQPQHF.

V gene TRBV20-1 combines with J gene TRBJ1-2, with D perhaps matching TRBD1 (5 bases). Germline CDR1 is DFQATT and CDR2 is SNEGSKA (reference sequence). The CDR3 totals 14 residues. V lost 3 bases and J 4 bases, leaving 15 bases between the germline ends. The CDR3 region has the DNA TGCAGTGCTAGTGCGGGAGGGGTCAGCTATGGCTACACCTTC. Encoded protein: CSASAGGVSYGYTF.

This clone was seen just once. The V and J genes are TRBV19 and TRBJ2-4; the D gene is possibly TRBD1 (7 bases). V was pared by 9 bases and J by 3 bases, with 15 bases between. Per germline, CDR1 LNHDA and CDR2 SQIVND (reference sequence). The CDR3 runs 14 residues. The CDR3 sequence is CASSEGAVKNIQYF. The CDR3 nucleotides are TGTGCCAGCTCGGAGGGGGCGGTCAAAAACATTCAGTACTTC.

The CDR3 DNA follows: TGTGCCAGCAGCCAGGGAGGGGATGGACAGCCCCAGCATTTT. It translates to CASSQGGDGQPQHF. The genes are TRBV2 and TRBJ1-5; D is perhaps TRBD1 (5 bases). V lost 6 bases to trimming and J lost 7 bases, with 16 bases between them. Germline-derived CDR1 and CDR2 are SNHLY and FYNNEI. CDR3 length: 14 residues. Based on the CDR3 plus reference TRBV2 and TRBJ1-5, the full variable domain is EPEVTQTPSHQVTQMGQEVILRCVPISNHLYFYWYRQILGQKVEFLVSFYNNEISEKSEIFDDQFSVERPDGSNFTLKIRSTKLEDSAMYFCASSQGGDGQPQHFGDGTRLSIL.

The rearrangement links TRBV7-9 to TRBJ1-1, with no clear D. CDR3 length equals 13 residues. Trimming left V 1 base short and J 6 bases short, with 9 bases between. Germline CDR1 SEHNR, CDR2 FQNEAQ (reference sequence). In nucleotides, the CDR3 is TGTGCCAGCAGCTTAGAATCCGTCGCTGAAGCTTTCTTT. Residues: CASSLESVAEAFF.

The chain joins TRBV28 to TRBJ1-6; D might be TRBD1 (5 bases). Germline CDR1 and CDR2: MDHEN and SYDVKM. This CDR3 has 15 amino acids. V lost 3 bases to trimming and J lost 2 bases, with 8 bases between them. As DNA, the CDR3 is TGTGCCAGCAGTTTGGGGCCCCCCTATAATTCACCCCTCCACTTT. Translating gives CASSLGPPYNSPLHF.

The V and J genes are TRBV7-8 and TRBJ2-7, with TRBD1 identical over 8 bases. Germline-derived CDR1 and CDR2 are SGHVS and FQNEAQ. V trimming: 4 bases; J trimming: 5 bases; junction bases outside the gene matches: 7. There are 14 residues in the CDR3. This CDR3 is CASSWQGAGHEQYF. The CDR3 DNA follows: TGTGCCAGCAGCTGGCAGGGGGCCGGGCACGAGCAGTACTTC.

The chain uses TRBV7-2 and TRBJ2-3; 7 bases align to TRBD1. In germline, CDR1 is SGHTA, CDR2 FQGNSA. CDR3 length: 16 residues. Trimming at V came to 2 bases and at J to 2 bases, leaving 7 bases not matched to a gene. The CDR3 DNA reads as TGTGCCAGCAGCTTAAAGGGGGCTACCTCCACAGATACGCAGTATTTT. Protein product: CASSLKGATSTDTQYF.

This chain uses TRBV6-6 with TRBJ1-4; the D gene is possibly TRBD1 (6 bases). The CDR3 consists of 13 residues. CDR1 and CDR2 from the germline V gene are MNHNY and SVGAGI (reference sequence). V dropped 5 bases and J dropped 6 bases, with 10 bases sitting between them. Here the CDR3 DNA reads TGTGCCAGCAGTCAGACAGGCTATGAAAAACTGTTTTTT. This gives the protein CASSQTGYEKLFF.

J is TRBJ2-2 and V is TRBV4-3; 7 bases are shared with TRBD2. V shed 3 bases, J shed 7 bases, and the junction held 5 bases outside the gene matches. The CDR3 length is 14 residues. Germline V lookup: CDR1 LGHNA, CDR2 YSLEER. The CDR3 here is CASSHGLVGGELFF. The CDR3 region has the DNA TGCGCCAGCAGCCACGGACTAGTCGGCGGGGAGCTGTTTTTT.

The J gene is TRBJ2-7, the V gene TRBV30; 9 bases fit TRBD1. With V trimmed by 1 base and J by 1 base, 2 bases remained unmatched. CDR1 is GTSNPN, CDR2 SVGIG, per germline (reference sequence). The CDR3 has 14 amino acids. CDR3 DNA: TGTGCCTGGAGTGCCGGGACAGGGTCCTACGAGCAGTACTTC. Amino acids: CAWSAGTGSYEQYF.

This chain uses TRBV19 with TRBJ2-3; 8 bases line up with TRBD2. The CDR3 has 15 amino acids. Germline values: CDR1 LNHDA, CDR2 SQIVND (reference sequence). Trimming cost V 6 bases and J 5 bases; bases outside gene matches: 10. This CDR3 is CASRKGGRMIDTQYF. CDR3 DNA sequence: TGTGCCAGTAGGAAGGGCGGGAGGATGATAGATACGCAGTATTTT. Filled out from reference TRBV19 and TRBJ2-3, the complete variable domain reads DGGITQSPKYLFRKEGQNVTLSCEQNLNHDAMYWYRQDPGQGLRLIYYSQIVNDFQKGDIAEGYSVSREKKESFPLTVTSAQKNPTAFYLCASRKGGRMIDTQYFGPGTRLTVL.

The genes are TRBV20-1 and TRBJ2-4; 8 nucleotides align to TRBD1. In germline, CDR1 is DFQATT, CDR2 SNEGSKA (reference sequence). The CDR3 covers 17 residues. V shed 3 bases, J shed 1 base, and the junction held 11 bases outside the gene matches. CDR3 sequence (DNA): TGCAGTGCTAGTGTTCAGGGGGCGACGGCGGCCAAAAACATTCAGTACTTC. Translated, it gives CSASVQGATAAKNIQYF.

The chain employs TRBV4-2 and TRBJ1-4, with D tentatively TRBD1 (5 bases). Germline V gene sequence: CDR1 LGHNA, CDR2 YNFKEQ. CDR3 length: 18 amino acids. V was trimmed by 3 bases and J by 4 bases, leaving 21 bases between them. The CDR3 here is CASSHTYAGGGYNEKLFF. The CDR3 region has the DNA TGTGCCAGCAGCCACACCTACGCCGGCGGGGGGTATAATGAAAAACTGTTTTTT.

This rearrangement joins TRBV2 to TRBJ2-1; the match to TRBD2 covers 9 bases. The CDR3 is 15 residues long. V shed 6 bases and J 8 bases; nucleotides not matched to a gene: 11. Germline assignment: CDR1 SNHLY and CDR2 FYNNEI. In DNA form, the CDR3 reads TGTGCCAGCAGGGCCGGGACTAGCTTTGTCGATGAGCAGTTCTTC. This gives the protein CASRAGTSFVDEQFF.

V gene TRBV7-9 combines with J gene TRBJ2-5, with TRBD1 matching 7 bases. CDR1 and CDR2 from the germline V gene are SEHNR and FQNEAQ (reference sequence). V lost 5 bases, J lost 1 base, and 7 bases stayed unmatched. This CDR3 is built from 15 residues. CDR3 DNA sequence: TGTGCCAGCAGCCTCAGAGAGGGGGCCCAAGAGACCCAGTACTTC. Translation: CASSLREGAQETQYF.

This clone came up once. V usage is TRBV6-1 and J usage is TRBJ1-1; D perhaps matches TRBD1 (5 bases). There are 12 residues in the CDR3. V was pared by 2 bases and J by 5 bases, with 6 bases between. Looked up from germline, CDR1 is MNHNS and CDR2 is SASEGT. This chain's CDR3 is CASSERGTEAFF. For the CDR3, the DNA is TGTGCCAGCAGTGAACGGGGGACTGAAGCTTTCTTT.

CDR3 region: CASTSLLGASYEQYF. The CDR3 DNA is TGTGCCAGCACCTCCCTCCTGGGGGCCTCCTACGAGCAGTACTTC. The gene calls are TRBV28 and TRBJ2-7; D might be TRBD1 (6 bases). The CDR3 runs to 15 residues. Trimming stripped 7 bases from V and 0 bases from J, with 16 bases between. Germline V lookup: CDR1 MDHEN, CDR2 SYDVKM. Full variable domain (missing parts from reference TRBV28 and TRBJ2-7): DVKVTQSSRYLVKRTGEKVFLECVQDMDHENMFWYRQDPGLGLRLIYFSYDVKMKEKGDIPEGYSVSREKKERFSLILESASTNQTSMYLCASTSLLGASYEQYFGPGTRLTVT.

The chain joins TRBV6-5 to TRBJ1-2, with D unresolved. Germline CDR1 reads MNHEY; CDR2 reads SVGAGI. The length of the CDR3 is 12 residues. The V gene lost 4 bases and the J gene lost 7 bases, with 10 bases spanning the gap. The CDR3 loop is CASSSRLGGYTF. The CDR3 nucleotides read TGTGCCAGCAGTTCGCGACTAGGTGGCTACACCTTC.

The gene calls are TRBV6-5 and TRBJ2-7; 8 bases fit TRBD1. Looked up from germline, CDR1 is MNHEY and CDR2 is SVGAGI. V lost 0 bases to trimming and J lost 6 bases; unmatched junction nucleotides: 4. The CDR3 totals 14 residues. CDR3 sequence reads: CASSYSQGASEQYF. The CDR3 bases are TGTGCCAGCAGTTACTCCCAGGGGGCGAGCGAGCAGTACTTC.

This chain joins TRBV5-1 and TRBJ1-4; TRBD1 matches at 9 bases. The CDR3 contains 16 residues. The ends lost 4 bases at V and 0 bases at J; junction bases unmatched: 4. Per germline, CDR1 SGHRS and CDR2 YFSETQ. The DNA of the CDR3 is TGCGCCAGCAGCCGGGGACAGGGAGCAACTAATGAAAAACTGTTTTTT. Its protein product is CASSRGQGATNEKLFF.

In regard to this clone: Sequence at one end of the junction differs from germline and may be a read error. The same CDR3 can be traced to other DNA sequences in this sample. J is TRBJ2-1 and V is TRBV29-1; 7 nucleotides line up with TRBD2. This CDR3 is built from 13 residues. The germline CDR1 and CDR2 sequences are SQVTM and ANQGSEA. CDR3 loop: CSARDYSYNEQFF. CDR3 nucleotide sequence: TGTAGCGCCCGGGACTATTCTTACAATGAGCAGTTCTTC.

The chain is built from TRBV7-2 and TRBJ2-3; 15 bases agree with TRBD2. CDR1 and CDR2 from the germline V gene are SGHTA and FQGNSA. The ends lost 5 bases at V and 6 bases at J; junction bases unmatched: 6. The CDR3 sequence is 16 residues long. The CDR3 loop is CASSRTSGGAWDTQYF. DNA of the CDR3: TGTGCCAGCAGCAGGACTAGCGGGGGGGCCTGGGATACGCAGTATTTT.

Details on this clone: Other nucleotide sequences in the sample specify the same CDR3. This sequence joins TRBV6-5 and TRBJ2-3, with a tentative D call TRBD1 (5 bases). The V gene lost 3 bases and the J gene lost 0 bases, with 13 bases spanning the gap. Germline values: CDR1 MNHEY, CDR2 SVGAGI. CDR3 size: 16 residues. CDR3 region: CASSYSGRASTDTQYF. CDR3 coding DNA: TGTGCCAGCAGTTATTCCGGCAGGGCTAGCACAGATACGCAGTATTTT.

This chain joins TRBV28 and TRBJ2-7; TRBD1 agrees at 7 bases. The CDR3 covers 13 residues. CDR1 is MDHEN, CDR2 SYDVKM, per germline. V was clipped by 6 bases and J by 3 bases; unmatched bases: 5. CDR3: CASSTRQGYEQYF. Here the CDR3 DNA reads TGTGCCAGCAGCACAAGACAGGGCTACGAGCAGTACTTC.